The rows below give T cell receptor beta chains drawn from one sample of a study of shared clonotypes between healthy human individuals. Sequenced by immunoSEQ multiplex PCR; TCRdb stores in-frame clones only, minus some. The sample carries 1,500,000 or so clones, around 95% recorded once. Material for sequencing was naive CD4+ T cells sorted from blood. The receptor source for this set is a man aged 25-45 years in good health. Each CDR3 is given with its conserved first and last residue. Fields, in order: D gene, J gene, clone size, CDR3 length, V gene, CDR3 DNA, CDR3 protein. The D gene is left open where the match is weak. Size values are once, few and many counts, or a class for expanded clones, and some rows have none.

d_gene: -
j_gene: TRBJ2-1
abundance: -
len: 15
v_gene: TRBV7-7
CDR3nt: TGTGCTAGCAGCTTAGGCGAGCGGAGCTACAATGAGCAGTTCTTC
CDR3aa: CASSLGERSYNEQFF

d_gene: TRBD1
j_gene: TRBJ2-7
abundance: once
len: 16
v_gene: TRBV6-6
CDR3nt: TGTGCCAGCAGTGCCGGGACAGGAGCCTCCTTTGACGAGCAGTACTTC
CDR3aa: CASSAGTGASFDEQYF

d_gene: -
j_gene: TRBJ1-1
abundance: -
len: 14
v_gene: TRBV5-4
CDR3nt: TGTGCCAGCAGCTTGGATGGGGCGAGCACTGAAGCTTTCTTT
CDR3aa: CASSLDGASTEAFF

d_gene: TRBD1
j_gene: TRBJ2-4
abundance: -
len: 14
v_gene: TRBV6-5
CDR3nt: TGTGCCAGCCGACAGGGCGGACCGGACCAAGTCCAGTACTTC
CDR3aa: CASRQGGPDQVQYF

d_gene: TRBD2
j_gene: TRBJ2-1
abundance: -
len: 14
v_gene: TRBV29-1
CDR3nt: TGCAGCGTTGAAATTAGCGGGAGTACGGTTGAGCAGTTCTTC
CDR3aa: CSVEISGSTVEQFF

d_gene: -
j_gene: TRBJ2-1
abundance: -
len: 13
v_gene: TRBV15
CDR3nt: TGTGCCACCGGGTTAGCGATATACAATGAGCAGTTCTTC
CDR3aa: CATGLAIYNEQFF

d_gene: -
j_gene: TRBJ2-3
abundance: -
len: 13
v_gene: TRBV10-3
CDR3nt: TGTGCCATCAGTGGGACAGCCACAGATACGCAGTATTTT
CDR3aa: CAISGTATDTQYF

d_gene: TRBD2
j_gene: TRBJ2-1
abundance: -
len: 16
v_gene: TRBV18
CDR3nt: TGTGCCAGCTCACCACCGCGGCTAGCGGCCTACAATGAGCAGTTCTTC
CDR3aa: CASSPPRLAAYNEQFF

d_gene: TRBD2
j_gene: TRBJ2-1
abundance: -
len: 17
v_gene: TRBV14
CDR3nt: TGTGCCAGCAACGGGGGGTTACTAGCGGGAGATAGCGGTGAGCAGTTCTTC
CDR3aa: CASNGGLLAGDSGEQFF

d_gene: -
j_gene: TRBJ2-7
abundance: -
len: 13
v_gene: TRBV7-2
CDR3nt: TGTGCCAGCAGCCGCCGGGCCCCCTACGAGCAGTACTTC
CDR3aa: CASSRRAPYEQYF

d_gene: -
j_gene: TRBJ2-5
abundance: -
len: 14
v_gene: TRBV5-8
CDR3nt: TGTGCCAGCAGCTTGAGGCAGGGCCCAGAGACCCAGTACTTC
CDR3aa: CASSLRQGPETQYF

d_gene: TRBD2
j_gene: TRBJ2-1
abundance: -
len: 21
v_gene: TRBV5-1
CDR3nt: TGCGCCAGCAGCTTGCCTGACAGGGGTCGGACTAGCGGCTACTCCTACAATGAGCAGTTCTTC
CDR3aa: CASSLPDRGRTSGYSYNEQFF

d_gene: TRBD2
j_gene: TRBJ2-5
abundance: -
len: 16
v_gene: TRBV5-1
CDR3nt: TGCGCCAGCAGCTGGGGGACTAGCGGCAAGAAGGAGACCCAGTACTTC
CDR3aa: CASSWGTSGKKETQYF

d_gene: -
j_gene: TRBJ2-5
abundance: once
len: 14
v_gene: TRBV5-1
CDR3nt: TGCGCCAGCAGCTTGATACTAGCTTGGGAGACCCAGTACTTC
CDR3aa: CASSLILAWETQYF

d_gene: TRBD2
j_gene: TRBJ2-1
abundance: -
len: 18
v_gene: TRBV14
CDR3nt: TGTGCCAGCAGCGAAGGACTAGGGTACAGAAGCTCCTACAATGAGCAGTTCTTC
CDR3aa: CASSEGLGYRSSYNEQFF

d_gene: -
j_gene: TRBJ2-5
abundance: -
len: 14
v_gene: TRBV2
CDR3nt: TGTGCCAGCAGGCGGGACAGAGCACAAGAGACCCAGTACTTC
CDR3aa: CASRRDRAQETQYF

d_gene: TRBD2
j_gene: TRBJ2-1
abundance: -
len: 16
v_gene: TRBV9
CDR3nt: TGTGCCAGCAGCGTATCTAGCGGGAGCTACGACAATGAGCAGTTCTTC
CDR3aa: CASSVSSGSYDNEQFF

d_gene: -
j_gene: TRBJ2-3
abundance: -
len: 14
v_gene: TRBV19
CDR3nt: TGTGCCAGTAGAAGAGGGCTAGAAACAGATACGCAGTATTTT
CDR3aa: CASRRGLETDTQYF

d_gene: -
j_gene: TRBJ1-1
abundance: -
len: 14
v_gene: TRBV7-9
CDR3nt: TGTGCCAGCACCAACGAGGGGGTCTACACTGAAGCTTTCTTT
CDR3aa: CASTNEGVYTEAFF

d_gene: -
j_gene: TRBJ1-1
abundance: -
len: 13
v_gene: TRBV18
CDR3nt: TGTGCCAGCTCACCACCCCTAAAAGACGGAGCTTTCTTT
CDR3aa: CASSPPLKDGAFF

d_gene: -
j_gene: TRBJ2-5
abundance: -
len: 13
v_gene: TRBV5-1
CDR3nt: TGCGCCAGCAGCAATACAGCTCAAGAGACCCAGTACTTC
CDR3aa: CASSNTAQETQYF

d_gene: TRBD1
j_gene: TRBJ2-6
abundance: -
len: 16
v_gene: TRBV7-2
CDR3nt: TGTGCCAGCAGCATGGACAGGATCTCTGGGGCCAACGTCCTGACTTTC
CDR3aa: CASSMDRISGANVLTF

d_gene: -
j_gene: TRBJ2-1
abundance: -
len: 13
v_gene: TRBV18
CDR3nt: TGTGCCAGCTCGCAAGGGACAATGGATGAGCAGTTCTTC
CDR3aa: CASSQGTMDEQFF

d_gene: -
j_gene: TRBJ2-7
abundance: -
len: 15
v_gene: TRBV4-2
CDR3nt: TGTGCCAGCAGCCAAGATCTCGTAGACCAGAACGAGCAGTACTTC
CDR3aa: CASSQDLVDQNEQYF

d_gene: TRBD1
j_gene: TRBJ2-5
abundance: -
len: 16
v_gene: TRBV10-1
CDR3nt: TGCGCCAGCAGTGAGAGCCTCCGGGACAGATGGGAGACCCAGTACTTC
CDR3aa: CASSESLRDRWETQYF

d_gene: TRBD2
j_gene: TRBJ2-1
abundance: -
len: 14
v_gene: TRBV5-4
CDR3nt: TGTGCCAGCAGCACCGGGACTAGCGGGAGGGCCCTGTTCTTC
CDR3aa: CASSTGTSGRALFF

d_gene: TRBD1
j_gene: TRBJ1-1
abundance: -
len: 14
v_gene: TRBV6-1
CDR3nt: TGTGCCAGCAGTGAAAGGGCAGGGGGCCCTGAAACTTTCTTT
CDR3aa: CASSERAGGPETFF

d_gene: TRBD1
j_gene: TRBJ1-2
abundance: -
len: 15
v_gene: TRBV9
CDR3nt: TGTGCCAGCAGCGGCGGGACAGGGCTTTGGGATGGCTACACCTTC
CDR3aa: CASSGGTGLWDGYTF

d_gene: -
j_gene: TRBJ2-1
abundance: -
len: 17
v_gene: TRBV9
CDR3nt: TGTGCCAGCAGCGCCCCGCCTTTTGGGACCCCTCGCAATGAGCAGTTCTTC
CDR3aa: CASSAPPFGTPRNEQFF

d_gene: TRBD1
j_gene: TRBJ2-5
abundance: -
len: 14
v_gene: TRBV6-5
CDR3nt: TGTGCCAGCAGTTACTCGGAGACAGGGGGGACCCAGTACTTC
CDR3aa: CASSYSETGGTQYF

d_gene: -
j_gene: TRBJ2-7
abundance: once
len: 15
v_gene: TRBV7-3
CDR3nt: TGTGCCAGCAGCCAGGTTAGAAGGGAACGTCGCGAGCAGTACTTC
CDR3aa: CASSQVRRERREQYF

d_gene: -
j_gene: TRBJ1-5
abundance: -
len: 16
v_gene: TRBV6-1
CDR3nt: TGTGCCAGCAGTGAATACCCGGGTAGGTGGGATCAGCCCCAGCATTTT
CDR3aa: CASSEYPGRWDQPQHF

d_gene: -
j_gene: TRBJ1-3
abundance: -
len: 12
v_gene: TRBV25-1
CDR3nt: TGTGCCAGCCGAACCTCTGGAAACACCATATATTTT
CDR3aa: CASRTSGNTIYF

d_gene: -
j_gene: TRBJ2-1
abundance: once
len: 13
v_gene: TRBV15
CDR3nt: TGTGCCACCAGCAGAGACCTAGCCCGCGAGCAGTTCTTC
CDR3aa: CATSRDLAREQFF

d_gene: TRBD2
j_gene: TRBJ2-7
abundance: -
len: 15
v_gene: TRBV2
CDR3nt: TGTGCCAGCAGTCCCCTTCTAGCGGGAGTACGGGAGCAGTACTTC
CDR3aa: CASSPLLAGVREQYF

d_gene: -
j_gene: TRBJ2-1
abundance: -
len: 15
v_gene: TRBV27
CDR3nt: TGTGCCAGCAGTTTGATGGAGGCCGCCTACAATGAGCAGTTCTTC
CDR3aa: CASSLMEAAYNEQFF

d_gene: TRBD2
j_gene: TRBJ2-3
abundance: -
len: 16
v_gene: TRBV9
CDR3nt: TGTGCCAGCAGCCCTAGGGAGGGCACTAGCACAGATACGCAGTATTTT
CDR3aa: CASSPREGTSTDTQYF

d_gene: -
j_gene: TRBJ2-6
abundance: once
len: 17
v_gene: TRBV27
CDR3nt: TGTGCCAGCAGTACCCAATTGGGGCTCTCTGGGGCCAACGTCCTGACTTTC
CDR3aa: CASSTQLGLSGANVLTF

d_gene: -
j_gene: TRBJ2-2
abundance: once
len: 15
v_gene: TRBV28
CDR3nt: TGTGCCAGCAGTCGGGCCAGAAGCAGCACCGGGGAGCTGTTTTTT
CDR3aa: CASSRARSSTGELFF

d_gene: TRBD1
j_gene: TRBJ2-2
abundance: -
len: 16
v_gene: TRBV28
CDR3nt: TGTGCCAGCAGACAGGGGGCGTTCTCGGTTCCCGGGGAGCTGTTTTTT
CDR3aa: CASRQGAFSVPGELFF

d_gene: -
j_gene: TRBJ1-1
abundance: -
len: 13
v_gene: TRBV28
CDR3nt: TGTGCCAGCAGCGAGGGGCTGAACACTGAAGCTTTCTTT
CDR3aa: CASSEGLNTEAFF

d_gene: -
j_gene: TRBJ1-5
abundance: -
len: 16
v_gene: TRBV7-9
CDR3nt: TGTGCCAGCAGCATATCCCGGGACCCCGGACATCAGCCCCAGCATTTT
CDR3aa: CASSISRDPGHQPQHF

d_gene: -
j_gene: TRBJ1-5
abundance: -
len: 13
v_gene: TRBV9
CDR3nt: TGTGCCAGCAGCGTAACCCCGGATCAGCCCCAGCATTTT
CDR3aa: CASSVTPDQPQHF

d_gene: -
j_gene: TRBJ2-7
abundance: -
len: 13
v_gene: TRBV29-1
CDR3nt: TGCAGCGTAAGGAGGGGGCTAACCTACGAGCAGTACTTC
CDR3aa: CSVRRGLTYEQYF

d_gene: -
j_gene: TRBJ2-1
abundance: -
len: 12
v_gene: TRBV5-1
CDR3nt: TGCGCCAGCAGCTCCACTCTGAATGAGCAGTTCTTC
CDR3aa: CASSSTLNEQFF

d_gene: TRBD1
j_gene: TRBJ2-3
abundance: -
len: 22
v_gene: TRBV28
CDR3nt: TGTGCCAGCAGTCTTCCGGGACAGGGGTCCCTCGGGACCTGGGGCCAACGTCCTGACAATCATTTT
CDR3aa: CASSLPGQGSLGTWGQRPDNHF

d_gene: -
j_gene: TRBJ2-4
abundance: -
len: 14
v_gene: TRBV4-3
CDR3nt: TGCGCCAGCAGCCCCAGCCTAGCCAAAAACATTCAGTACTTC
CDR3aa: CASSPSLAKNIQYF